This T cell receptor beta chain was captured by sequencing in a study of cytomegalovirus exposure and HLA in healthy donors. The CDR3 is made up of 17 amino acids. CDR1 and CDR2 from the germline V gene are LGHNA and YSLEER. The V gene end was trimmed by 0 bases and the J gene end by 5 bases; junction bases not matched to a gene: 10. The method was immunoSEQ multiplex PCR; TCRdb's version includes in-frame clones alone and lacks a portion of them. The sample yields roughly 200,000 clones, about 89% seen once. The clonotype originates from a man aged 30 to 45 in good health and CMV-seropositive. Material for sequencing was PBMCs. The chain is built from TRBV4-3 and TRBJ2-3, with 8 nucleotides matching TRBD1. DNA of the CDR3: TGCGCCAGCAGCCAAGAAGACGCCGGACAGGGAAGAGATACGCAGTATTTT. It is translated as CASSQEDAGQGRDTQYF.